Listed here are 25 T cell receptor beta chains from one sample, sequenced in a study of blood T cell repertoires in COVID-19. The method was immunoSEQ multiplex PCR; TCRdb's version includes in-frame clones alone and lacks a portion of them. The sample contains some 200,000 clones, approximately 89% of which appear only once. Sequences were obtained from PBMCs or T cells enriched from blood (not recorded which). Receptors originate from a young woman who had recovered from COVID-19.

The chain uses TRBV4-1 and TRBJ1-1, with TRBD1 matching 11 bases. V lost 3 bases to trimming and J lost 6 bases; unmatched junction nucleotides: 9. Germline CDR1 and CDR2: MGHRA and YSYEKL. The CDR3 sequence is 16 residues long. The CDR3 DNA follows: TGCGCCAGCAGCCACATATTCGGACAGGGGGCCCCTGAAGCTTTCTTT. As protein: CASSHIFGQGAPEAFF.

The chain links TRBV5-4 to TRBJ2-4; 7 nucleotides line up with TRBD1. After removal of 6 bases from V and 3 bases from J, the junction contained 6 bases not matched to a gene. Germline lookup yields CDR1 SGHNT and CDR2 YYREEE (reference sequence). The CDR3 has 14 amino acids. The CDR3 DNA sequence: TGTGCCAGCAACCGTCAGGGGGACAAAAACATTCAGTACTTC. Protein: CASNRQGDKNIQYF.

The chain carries TRBV5-8 and TRBJ2-5, with D perhaps matching TRBD1 (6 bases). V was clipped by 4 bases and J by 5 bases, with 18 bases between them. Per germline, CDR1 SGHTS and CDR2 YDEGEE. This CDR3 is 15 amino acids long. The CDR3 region is CASSPRNRAGETQYF. CDR3 in DNA: TGTGCCAGCAGCCCACGGAACAGGGCGGGCGAGACCCAGTACTTC.

The rearrangement joins TRBV29-1 to TRBJ2-2; the D gene is possibly TRBD2 (6 bases). CDR1 and CDR2 (germline): SQVTM, ANQGSEA. The CDR3 covers 13 residues. V shed 5 bases and J shed 3 bases, with 10 bases lying between them. This CDR3 reads CSVISGYTGELFF. The CDR3, as DNA: TGCAGCGTTATTAGCGGATACACCGGGGAGCTGTTTTTT.

The chain couples TRBV2 to TRBJ1-1; 7 bases align to TRBD1. The V gene end was trimmed by 6 bases and the J gene end by 0 bases; junction bases not matched to a gene: 16. The CDR3 runs 18 residues. Germline CDR1 reads SNHLY; CDR2 reads FYNNEI. The CDR3 sequence: CASSHSGTEQLMNTEAFF. DNA for the CDR3: TGTGCCAGCAGCCATTCCGGGACAGAACAGCTTATGAACACTGAAGCTTTCTTT.

V is TRBV27 and J is TRBJ2-1; tentative D call: TRBD2 (5 bases). The V gene's germline CDR1 is MNHEY and CDR2 SMNVEV (reference sequence). The CDR3 contains 14 residues. Between the trimmed V and J ends, which lost 5 bases and 4 bases, there was a span of 12 bases. CDR3 sequence reads: CASSPRGLYNEQFF. CDR3 coding DNA: TGTGCCAGCAGTCCCCGGGGTCTGTACAATGAGCAGTTCTTC.

This chain uses TRBV14 with TRBJ2-3; no clear D. Trimming pared 1 base from V and 2 bases from J, leaving 16 bases between. The CDR3 length is 17 residues. Germline lookup yields CDR1 SGHDN and CDR2 FVKESK. In DNA, the CDR3 is TGTGCCAGCAGCCAAGGCTGGTACTCCACCTTCACAGATACGCAGTATTTT. This encodes CASSQGWYSTFTDTQYF.

V usage is TRBV30 and J usage is TRBJ1-2; 10 bases line up with TRBD1. CDR3 length equals 15 residues. V was clipped by 1 base and J by 5 bases; unmatched bases: 7. Germline V lookup: CDR1 GTSNPN, CDR2 SVGIG (reference sequence). This chain's CDR3 is CAWSAGGTGAYGYTF. Here the CDR3 DNA reads TGTGCCTGGAGTGCCGGGGGGACAGGGGCATATGGCTACACCTTC.

V gene TRBV6-5 combines with J gene TRBJ2-7; 8 nucleotides line up with TRBD2. The CDR3 extends over 13 amino acids. From germline, CDR1 is MNHEY and CDR2 SVGAGI. V shed 5 bases, J shed 6 bases, and the junction held 6 bases outside the gene matches. The CDR3 sequence is CASSLSGNPEQYF. In nucleotides, the CDR3 is TGTGCCAGCAGTCTTAGCGGGAACCCCGAGCAGTACTTC.

The chain carries TRBV28 and TRBJ2-3; 9 bases agree with TRBD2. Trimming cost V 6 bases and J 4 bases; bases outside gene matches: 8. The CDR3 extends over 15 amino acids. Looked up from germline, CDR1 is MDHEN and CDR2 is SYDVKM. CDR3: CASRKGTSSPDTQYF. For the CDR3, the DNA is TGTGCCAGCAGGAAAGGGACTAGCTCCCCAGATACGCAGTATTTT.

This chain uses TRBV12-3 or TRBV12-4 with TRBJ2-1; unclear D gene. The V end was cut by 8 bases, the J end by 4 bases, with 12 bases between. The CDR3 spans 13 residues. The CDR3, as DNA: TGTGCCAGCGCCGCCCCGGGTTACAATGAGCAGTTCTTC. It yields the protein CASAAPGYNEQFF.

The CDR3 DNA is TGTGCCAGCAGCTTACGGGGGGGGACTAGATTGAAAGAGACCCAGTACTTC. Protein: CASSLRGGTRLKETQYF. This sequence joins TRBV11-2 and TRBJ2-5, with TRBD2 matching over 8 bases. The CDR3 has 17 amino acids. Germline trimming cut 2 bases from V and 3 bases from J; bases unmatched to any gene: 11. Germline V gene data show CDR1 as SGHAT and CDR2 as FQNNGV.

The rearrangement uses TRBV12-5 and TRBJ2-1, with 10 bases matching TRBD2. The CDR3 runs to 16 residues. Germline CDR1 and CDR2: LGHNT and FRNRAP. V lost 1 base, J lost 6 bases, and 6 bases stayed unmatched. In nucleotides, the CDR3 is TGTGCTAGTGGTTTGGGACAAGCGGGAGGGTCCAATGAGCAGTTCTTC. Amino acids: CASGLGQAGGSNEQFF.

This clone was counted once. CDR3: CASSFNPGDVEFF. DNA for the CDR3: TGTGCCAGCAGTTTTAATCCCGGGGATGTTGAGTTCTTC. The chain carries TRBV12-3 or TRBV12-4 and TRBJ2-1, with a weak D call TRBD2 (5 bases). The CDR3 covers 13 residues. V was pared by 3 bases and J by 14 bases, with 17 bases between.

The rearrangement uses TRBV10-3 and TRBJ2-4; TRBD1 matches at 10 bases. CDR1 and CDR2 (germline): ENHRY, SYGVKD. The length of the CDR3 is 16 residues. V shed 6 bases and J 6 bases; nucleotides not matched to a gene: 11. The CDR3 reads CAIRDGTGERGNIQYF. The CDR3 coding sequence is TGTGCCATCAGGGACGGGACAGGGGAGAGGGGAAACATTCAGTACTTC.

In this sample, this clone turned up a few times. This chain joins TRBV2 and TRBJ2-7, with 9 bases aligning to TRBD2. J gave up 4 bases and V 4 bases, and 5 bases lay outside the gene matches. The CDR3 contains 14 residues. Looked up from germline, CDR1 is SNHLY and CDR2 is FYNNEI. CDR3 in amino acids: CASSVSREGYEQYF. CDR3 in DNA: TGTGCCAGCAGTGTTTCGCGGGAGGGGTACGAGCAGTACTTC.

The count of this clone is one. The chain links TRBV27 to TRBJ2-1; 7 bases match TRBD2. This CDR3 comprises 14 residues. Germline V gene lookup returns CDR1 MNHEY and CDR2 SMNVEV (reference sequence). V trimming: 2 bases; J trimming: 4 bases; junction bases outside the gene matches: 2. Here the CDR3 DNA reads TGTGCCAGCAGTTTACTAGCGGCATACAATGAGCAGTTCTTC. It codes for CASSLLAAYNEQFF.

The V gene is TRBV18, the J gene TRBJ1-5; 8 bases fit TRBD1. This CDR3 has 14 residues. CDR1 is KGHSH, CDR2 LQKENI, per germline. V dropped 6 bases and J dropped 6; count of bases not matched to a gene: 7. The CDR3 loop reads CASSLTGGGQPQHF. CDR3 coding DNA: TGTGCCAGCTCCCTCACAGGGGGAGGTCAGCCCCAGCATTTT.

This chain connects TRBV19 to TRBJ2-5; TRBD2 matches at 10 bases. CDR3 size: 15 residues. V lost 1 base to trimming and J lost 5 bases; unmatched junction nucleotides: 4. CDR1 is LNHDA, CDR2 SQIVND, per germline (reference sequence). This CDR3 reads CASSIAASGSETQYF. The CDR3 region has the DNA TGTGCCAGTAGTATAGCCGCTAGCGGGAGTGAGACCCAGTACTTC.

This clone was counted ten times or more. This sequence joins TRBV19 and TRBJ2-5; D uncertain. The V and J ends lost 8 bases and 4 bases respectively, with 11 bases between them. This CDR3 has 12 amino acids. Per the germline V gene, CDR1 is LNHDA and CDR2 is SQIVND (reference sequence). CDR3 protein: CASVALRETQYF. For the CDR3, the DNA is TGTGCCAGTGTGGCTTTACGAGAGACCCAGTACTTC.

V is TRBV19 and J is TRBJ2-7; 7 bases align to TRBD1. V trimming: 6 bases; J trimming: 2 bases; junction bases outside the gene matches: 7. The CDR3 is 14 amino acids. Germline values: CDR1 LNHDA, CDR2 SQIVND (reference sequence). DNA of the CDR3: TGTGCCAGTAGCGACAGGGCGAGGACCTACGAGCAGTACTTC. As protein: CASSDRARTYEQYF.

The rearrangement joins TRBV7-9 to TRBJ1-5; 11 nucleotides match TRBD1. V trimming: 0 bases; J trimming: 7 bases; junction bases outside the gene matches: 8. Germline CDR1 SEHNR, CDR2 FQNEAQ (reference sequence). The CDR3 runs 17 residues. CDR3 residues: CASSLARGQGAWQPQHF. For the CDR3, the DNA is TGTGCCAGCAGCTTAGCCCGCGGACAGGGGGCATGGCAGCCCCAGCATTTT.

The chain employs TRBV30 and TRBJ2-5; TRBD2 might be the D (5 bases). CDR3 length: 13 amino acids. The V gene lost 1 base and the J gene lost 5 bases, with 11 bases spanning the gap. Germline assignment: CDR1 GTSNPN and CDR2 SVGIG (reference sequence). The CDR3, as DNA: TGTGCCTGGAGTGCGGAGGCCTGGGAGACCCAGTACTTC. It yields the protein CAWSAEAWETQYF.

The chain combines TRBV5-1 with TRBJ2-1, with 9 bases fitting TRBD2. The V gene end was trimmed by 2 bases and the J gene end by 3 bases; junction bases not matched to a gene: 3. The CDR3 loop spans 15 amino acids. From germline, CDR1 is SGHRS and CDR2 YFSETQ. The CDR3 loop is CASSFGGRVYNEQFF. The CDR3, as DNA: TGCGCCAGCAGCTTTGGCGGGAGGGTCTACAATGAGCAGTTCTTC. The full variable domain, in which reference TRBV5-1 and TRBJ2-1 provide the parts outside the CDR3, is KAGVTQTPRYLIKTRGQQVTLSCSPISGHRSVSWYQQTPGQGLQFLFEYFSETQRNKGNFPGRFSGRQFSNSRSEMNVSTLELGDSALYLCASSFGGRVYNEQFFGPGTRLTVL.

In its sample, this clone was seen once. The chain employs TRBV7-9 and TRBJ2-1; TRBD2 might be the D (6 bases). Trimming removed 5 bases from V and 0 bases from J, with 11 bases in between. Germline V gene data show CDR1 as SEHNR and CDR2 as FQNEAQ (reference sequence). The CDR3 length is 15 residues. CDR3 in amino acids: CASSQRALSYNEQFF. CDR3 in DNA: TGTGCCAGCAGCCAGCGGGCACTCTCCTACAATGAGCAGTTCTTC.